This TCR beta chain stems from a study of T cell changes during pregnancy in multiple sclerosis (dated by TCRdb to about 2019). Looking at the study overall: The study examined how the T cell repertoire changed over the course of pregnancy in women with multiple sclerosis.

Library preparation was by the immunoSEQ multiplex PCR assay. In its TCRdb copy, this immuneACCESS table keeps in-frame sequences only and misses some clones. Where compared with another copy, unresolved V genes explain less than half of these, and the others have no known cause. This sample holds 85,000 to 90,000 clones; 75% to 95% were observed only once. The ten largest clones capture around 1.8% of the sample. Sequences MGHRA (CDR1) and YSYEKL (CDR2) are obtained from the germline V gene. Taken from cysteine to phenylalanine, the CDR3 has 13 residues. Solely the CDR3 DNA is kept, with 39 bases framed from the first base. V lost 4 bases and J lost 6 bases; the stretch between them is 10 bases long. A word on this clone: Its antigen is not yet known. No base-level quality is on record; no much larger clone is a single base apart.

The sequences come from peripheral blood, collected in the first trimester of pregnancy. The chain is made from TRBV4-1 and TRBJ1-5, with the D gene uncertain. The clonotype was recovered from a female donor in good health, enrolled as a control in a pregnancy study. The DNA sequence follows: TGCGCCAGCAGCCCCCCGGGGAGTCAGCCCCAGCATTTT. This yields the protein CASSPPGSQPQHF.